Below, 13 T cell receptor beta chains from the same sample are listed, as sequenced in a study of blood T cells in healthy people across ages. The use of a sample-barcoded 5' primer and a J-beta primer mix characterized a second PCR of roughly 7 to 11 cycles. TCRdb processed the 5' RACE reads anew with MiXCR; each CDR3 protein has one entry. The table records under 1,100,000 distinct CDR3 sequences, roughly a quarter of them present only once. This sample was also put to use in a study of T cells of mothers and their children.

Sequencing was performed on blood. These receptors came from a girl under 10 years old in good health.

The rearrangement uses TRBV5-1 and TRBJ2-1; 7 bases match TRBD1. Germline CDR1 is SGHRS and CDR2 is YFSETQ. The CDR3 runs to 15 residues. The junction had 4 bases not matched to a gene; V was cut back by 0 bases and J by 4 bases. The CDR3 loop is CASSLVWDSYNEQFF. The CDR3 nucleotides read TGCGCCAGCAGCTTGGTGTGGGACAGTTACAATGAGCAGTTCTTC.

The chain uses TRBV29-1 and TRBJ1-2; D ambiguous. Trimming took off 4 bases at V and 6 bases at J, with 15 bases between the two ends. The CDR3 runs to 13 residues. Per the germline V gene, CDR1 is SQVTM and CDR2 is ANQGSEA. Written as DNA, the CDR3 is TGCAGCGTTGTGGGCCCCCAGGCGCATGGCTACACCTTC. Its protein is CSVVGPQAHGYTF. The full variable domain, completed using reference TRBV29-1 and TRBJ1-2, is SAVISQKPSRDICQRGTSLTIQCQVDSQVTMMFWYRQQPGQSLTLIATANQGSEATYESGFVIDKFPISRPNLTFSTLTVSNMSPEDSSIYLCSVVGPQAHGYTFGSGTRLTVV.

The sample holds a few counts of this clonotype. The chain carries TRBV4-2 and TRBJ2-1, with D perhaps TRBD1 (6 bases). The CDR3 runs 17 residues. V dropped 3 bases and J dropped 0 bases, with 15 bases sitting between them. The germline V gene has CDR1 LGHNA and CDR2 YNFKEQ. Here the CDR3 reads CASSQGAFRVSYNEQFF. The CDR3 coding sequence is TGTGCCAGCAGCCAGGGGGCTTTCAGGGTCTCCTACAATGAGCAGTTCTTC.

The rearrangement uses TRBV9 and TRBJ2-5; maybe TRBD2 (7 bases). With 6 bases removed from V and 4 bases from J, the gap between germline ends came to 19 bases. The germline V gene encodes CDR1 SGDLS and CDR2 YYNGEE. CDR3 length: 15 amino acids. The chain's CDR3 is CASTSRGAFLETQYF. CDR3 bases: TGTGCCAGCACCTCCCGGGGGGCCTTTTTAGAGACCCAGTACTTC. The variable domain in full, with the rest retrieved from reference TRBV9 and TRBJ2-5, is DSGVTQTPKHLITATGQRVTLRCSPRSGDLSVYWYQQSLDQGLQFLIQYYNGEERAKGNILERFSAQQFPDLHSELNLSSLELGDSALYFCASTSRGAFLETQYFGPGTRLLVL.

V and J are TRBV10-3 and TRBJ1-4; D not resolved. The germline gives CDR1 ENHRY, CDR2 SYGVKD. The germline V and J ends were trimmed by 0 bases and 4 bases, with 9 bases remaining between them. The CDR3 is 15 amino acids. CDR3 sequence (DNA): TGTGCCATCAGTGAGTCCCCGGAGGGTAATGAAAAACTGTTTTTT. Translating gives CAISESPEGNEKLFF.

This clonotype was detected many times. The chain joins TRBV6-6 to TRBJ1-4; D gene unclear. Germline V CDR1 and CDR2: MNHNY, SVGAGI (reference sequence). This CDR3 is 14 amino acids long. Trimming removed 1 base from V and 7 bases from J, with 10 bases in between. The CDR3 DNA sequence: TGTGCCAGCAGTTACTATGACGTTCCTGAAAAACTGTTTTTT. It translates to CASSYYDVPEKLFF.

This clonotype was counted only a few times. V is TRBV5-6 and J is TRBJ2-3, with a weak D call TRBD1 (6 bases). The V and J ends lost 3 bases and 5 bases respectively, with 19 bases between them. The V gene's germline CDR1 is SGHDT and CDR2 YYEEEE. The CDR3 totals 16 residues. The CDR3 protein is CASSYRAGAQKDTQYF. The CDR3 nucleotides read TGTGCCAGCAGCTACCGCGCAGGGGCGCAAAAAGATACGCAGTATTTT.

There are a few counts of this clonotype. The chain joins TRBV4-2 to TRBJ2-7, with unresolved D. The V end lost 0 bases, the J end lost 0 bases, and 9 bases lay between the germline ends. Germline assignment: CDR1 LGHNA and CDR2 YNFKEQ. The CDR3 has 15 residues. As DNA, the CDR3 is TGTGCCAGCAGCCAAGAGTCCCAGGTCTCCTACGAGCAGTACTTC. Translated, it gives CASSQESQVSYEQYF.

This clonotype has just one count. This chain's CDR3 is CASSYSAGQETQYF. The CDR3 DNA is TGTGCCAGCAGTTACTCGGCAGGGCAAGAGACCCAGTACTTC. This rearrangement joins TRBV6-2 or TRBV6-3 to TRBJ2-5; perhaps TRBD1 as D (5 bases). Trimming shortened V by 0 bases and J by 2 bases, and 7 bases separated the two germline ends. The CDR3 extends over 14 amino acids. The germline V gene encodes CDR1 MNHEY and CDR2 SVGEGT.

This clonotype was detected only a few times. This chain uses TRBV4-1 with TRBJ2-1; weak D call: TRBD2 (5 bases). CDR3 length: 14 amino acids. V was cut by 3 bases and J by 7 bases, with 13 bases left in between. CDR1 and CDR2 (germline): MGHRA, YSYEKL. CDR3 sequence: CASSQAGTGNEQFF. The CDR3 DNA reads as TGCGCCAGCAGCCAGGCGGGTACTGGAAATGAGCAGTTCTTC.

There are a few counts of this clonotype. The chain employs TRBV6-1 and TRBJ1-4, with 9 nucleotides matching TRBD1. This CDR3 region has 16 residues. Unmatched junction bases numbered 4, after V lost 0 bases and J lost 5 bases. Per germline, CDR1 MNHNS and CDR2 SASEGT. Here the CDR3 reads CASSEAFGQGNEKLFF. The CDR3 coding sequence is TGTGCCAGCAGTGAAGCCTTTGGACAGGGGAATGAAAAACTGTTTTTT.

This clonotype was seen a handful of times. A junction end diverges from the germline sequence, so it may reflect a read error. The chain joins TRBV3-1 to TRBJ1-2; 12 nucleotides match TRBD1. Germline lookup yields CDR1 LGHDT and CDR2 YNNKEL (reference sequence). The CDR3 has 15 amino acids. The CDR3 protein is CASSQGGQGAGGCTF. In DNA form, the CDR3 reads TGTGCCAGCAGCCAAGGGGGACAGGGGGCCGGTGGCTGCACCTTC.

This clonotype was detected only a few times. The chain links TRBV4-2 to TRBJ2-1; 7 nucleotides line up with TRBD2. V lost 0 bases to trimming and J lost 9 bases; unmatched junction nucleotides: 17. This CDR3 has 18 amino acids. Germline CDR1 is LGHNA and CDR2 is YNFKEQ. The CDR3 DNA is TGTGCCAGCAGCCAAGAAGTTTGGAGTGCTACTAGCGAGAGTGAGCAGTTCTTC. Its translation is CASSQEVWSATSESEQFF.